These 25 T cell receptor beta chains came from one sample sequenced in a study of CD8+ T cells in alopecia areata. Reverse transcribed after extraction, RNA yielded cDNA as the sequencing template. Using immunoSEQ multiplex PCR, the repertoire was profiled, and TCRdb retains in-frame clones only, with some absent. Seen here are about 120,000 clones, more than 30% observed once, and the top ten hold 3% to 3.5%. The sequenced sample consisted of CD4+ T cells sorted from blood. These TCRs come from a human donor with alopecia areata.

At least ten counts were recorded for this clone. The DNA for the CDR3 is TGCGCCAGCAGCTTGAGCTGGGGGAACACAGATACGCAGTATTTT. Translating it yields CASSLSWGNTDTQYF. The gene calls are TRBV5-1 and TRBJ2-3; the D call may be TRBD1 or TRBD2 (5 bases each). CDR1 is SGHRS and CDR2 is YFSETQ in the germline V gene. The CDR3 has 15 residues. V shed 1 base and J shed 2 bases, with 11 bases lying between them.

This clone was observed once. The V and J genes are TRBV30 and TRBJ2-7, with D tentatively TRBD2 (5 bases). Germline values: CDR1 GTSNPN, CDR2 SVGIG (reference sequence). The CDR3 consists of 13 residues. The germline V and J ends were trimmed by 5 bases and 3 bases, with 14 bases remaining between them. The CDR3 reads CAWVRDKGYEQYF. The CDR3 DNA reads TGTGCCTGGGTCCGGGATAAAGGCTACGAGCAGTACTTC.

This chain links TRBV29-1 with TRBJ1-1; D uncertain. V dropped 1 base and J dropped 0 bases, with 6 bases sitting between them. CDR1 and CDR2 (germline): SQVTM, ANQGSEA. This CDR3 spans 13 amino acids. This chain's CDR3 is CSVEANMNTEAFF. In DNA, the CDR3 is TGCAGCGTTGAAGCAAACATGAACACTGAAGCTTTCTTT. The full variable domain, with the rest looked up from reference TRBV29-1 and TRBJ1-1, is SAVISQKPSRDICQRGTSLTIQCQVDSQVTMMFWYRQQPGQSLTLIATANQGSEATYESGFVIDKFPISRPNLTFSTLTVSNMSPEDSSIYLCSVEANMNTEAFFGQGTRLTVV.

The V and J genes are TRBV7-2 and TRBJ2-6; D is ambiguous. V was trimmed by 6 bases and J by 1 base, leaving 22 bases between them. Germline V CDR1 and CDR2: SGHTA, FQGNSA. This CDR3 contains 19 residues. CDR3 nucleotides: TGTGCCAGCAGATTACTCCGATCGTACTTCCTTTCTGGGGCCAACGTCCTGACTTTC. Protein product: CASRLLRSYFLSGANVLTF.

The rearrangement links TRBV28 to TRBJ1-5, with 9 bases aligning to TRBD1. The germline V gene has CDR1 MDHEN and CDR2 SYDVKM. The V segment lost 5 bases and the J segment 9 bases; nucleotides outside the gene matches: 11. There are 15 residues in the CDR3. CDR3 nucleotide sequence: TGTGCCAGCAGTCTCTCCGGGACAGGGAAACGGCCCCAGCATTTT. Protein product: CASSLSGTGKRPQHF.

The count of this clone is one. This chain links TRBV9 with TRBJ2-3, with D unresolved. The CDR3 is 13 residues long. V gave up 0 bases and J gave up 6 bases, with 8 bases separating them. The germline CDR1 and CDR2 sequences are SGDLS and YYNGEE. The CDR3 region is CASSVEQADTQYF. For the CDR3, the DNA is TGTGCCAGCAGCGTAGAGCAGGCGGATACGCAGTATTTT. Together with reference TRBV9 and TRBJ2-3, the CDR3 gives the full variable domain: DSGVTQTPKHLITATGQRVTLRCSPRSGDLSVYWYQQSLDQGLQFLIQYYNGEERAKGNILERFSAQQFPDLHSELNLSSLELGDSALYFCASSVEQADTQYFGPGTRLTVL.

With respect to this clone: Additional DNA sequences in this sample encode the identical CDR3. This chain joins TRBV5-1 and TRBJ2-1, with D possibly called TRBD1 or TRBD2 (5 bases each). Trimming took off 0 bases at V and 2 bases at J, with 6 bases between the two ends. The length of the CDR3 is 14 residues. CDR1 and CDR2 from the germline V gene are SGHRS and YFSETQ. The CDR3 DNA is TGCGCCAGCAGCTTGGGAGGGGCCTACAATGAGCAGTTCTTC. Protein sequence: CASSLGGAYNEQFF.

The genes are TRBV7-3 and TRBJ1-1; weak D call: TRBD1 (5 bases). The CDR3 is made up of 14 amino acids. The V and J ends lost 4 bases and 0 bases respectively, with 9 bases between them. Germline V CDR1 and CDR2: SGHTA, FQGTGA. The CDR3 DNA is TGTGCCAGCAGCTCCGGGACCCTGAACACTGAAGCTTTCTTT. Its translation: CASSSGTLNTEAFF. The full variable domain, in which reference TRBV7-3 and TRBJ1-1 provide the parts outside the CDR3, is GAGVSQTPSNKVTEKGKYVELRCDPISGHTALYWYRQSLGQGPEFLIYFQGTGAADDSGLPNDRFFAVRPEGSVSTLKIQRTERGDSAVYLCASSSGTLNTEAFFGQGTRLTVV.

This clone was counted only a few times. This sample includes further DNA sequences coding for the same CDR3. The chain employs TRBV29-1 and TRBJ1-1, with 8 bases fitting TRBD1. V shed 7 bases, J shed 1 base, and the junction held 5 bases outside the gene matches. Germline V CDR1 and CDR2: SQVTM, ANQGSEA. CDR3 length: 13 amino acids. In DNA, the CDR3 is TGCAGCGCCAGAGGACAGGGGAACACTGAAGCTTTCTTT. Protein: CSARGQGNTEAFF. Full variable domain (remainder filled in from reference TRBV29-1 and TRBJ1-1): SAVISQKPSRDICQRGTSLTIQCQVDSQVTMMFWYRQQPGQSLTLIATANQGSEATYESGFVIDKFPISRPNLTFSTLTVSNMSPEDSSIYLCSARGQGNTEAFFGQGTRLTVV.

This chain links TRBV29-1 with TRBJ2-3; 10 nucleotides line up with TRBD2. The CDR3 runs 15 residues. V lost 1 base, J lost 4 bases, and 5 bases stayed unmatched. Germline CDR1 SQVTM, CDR2 ANQGSEA. CDR3 bases: TGCAGCGTTGAAGCCCTAGCGGGAGCGGCAGATACGCAGTATTTT. This encodes CSVEALAGAADTQYF.

V gene TRBV2 combines with J gene TRBJ2-3, with D hard to call. CDR3 length equals 10 residues. The germline V and J ends were trimmed by 6 bases and 5 bases, with 3 bases remaining between them. CDR1 and CDR2 from the germline V gene are SNHLY and FYNNEI. CDR3 in amino acids: CASRLDTQYF. CDR3 bases: TGTGCCAGCAGGCTAGATACGCAGTATTTT.

This clone was seen a few times. Compared with germline, one end of the junction differs, possibly owing to a read error. The chain combines TRBV7-2 with TRBJ1-1; D call uncertain. The germline V gene encodes CDR1 SGHTA and CDR2 FQGNSA. This CDR3 is built from 13 residues. CDR3 sequence: CASFQERTKPWLF. The CDR3 coding sequence is TGTGCCAGCTTCCAAGAAAGGACCAAACCGTGGCTCTTT.

The rearrangement uses TRBV5-4 and TRBJ2-2; D unclear. This CDR3 comprises 14 residues. The germline gives CDR1 SGHNT, CDR2 YYREEE (reference sequence). Trimming stripped 1 base from V and 0 bases from J, with 4 bases between. CDR3 nucleotide sequence: TGTGCCAGCAGCTTGAGGGCGAACACCGGGGAGCTGTTTTTT. Amino acid sequence: CASSLRANTGELFF.

This chain connects TRBV29-1 to TRBJ2-3; 10 bases fit TRBD2. The CDR3 length is 13 residues. Germline CDR1 is SQVTM and CDR2 is ANQGSEA. The junction had 4 bases not matched to a gene; V was cut back by 6 bases and J by 4 bases. CDR3 sequence: CSVPSGGADTQYF. CDR3 DNA: TGCAGCGTACCTAGCGGGGGCGCAGATACGCAGTATTTT.

The chain carries TRBV11-2 and TRBJ2-7; D possibly corresponds to TRBD1 (6 bases). Germline V lookup: CDR1 SGHAT, CDR2 FQNNGV. V lost 5 bases, J lost 2 bases, and 10 bases lay in between. This CDR3 contains 13 residues. CDR3 DNA: TGTGCCAGCAGCCGCGACAGGCCCTACGAGCAGTACTTC. It codes for CASSRDRPYEQYF.

This rearrangement joins TRBV7-9 to TRBJ2-3; D is possibly TRBD2 (5 bases). Germline loops: CDR1 SEHNR, CDR2 FQNEAQ (reference sequence). The CDR3 is 17 residues long. The ends were cut back, 5 bases at V and 6 bases at J, with 24 bases in the middle. The CDR3 region is CASSVSYVKRRFDTQYF. CDR3 bases: TGTGCCAGCAGCGTAAGCTATGTGAAGCGGCGCTTCGATACGCAGTATTTT.

This rearrangement joins TRBV29-1 to TRBJ2-3; D might be TRBD2 (7 bases). CDR1 and CDR2 (germline): SQVTM, ANQGSEA. CDR3 length equals 14 residues. Deletions cut 6 bases from V and 3 bases from J, with 16 bases between. In DNA form, the CDR3 reads TGCAGCGTAGTGCCGGGGGGCCGTACAGATACGCAGTATTTT. Protein sequence: CSVVPGGRTDTQYF.

The table lists this clone with a few counts. V gene TRBV29-1 combines with J gene TRBJ1-2, with 7 bases matching TRBD1. This CDR3 is 13 amino acids long. The V gene's germline CDR1 is SQVTM and CDR2 ANQGSEA. With 2 bases clipped from V and 4 bases from J, the junction kept 4 bases outside the gene matches. Here the CDR3 reads CSVEKTGTYGYTF. As DNA, the CDR3 is TGCAGCGTTGAAAAGACAGGGACCTATGGCTACACCTTC.

This clone has just a few counts. This chain uses TRBV29-1 with TRBJ1-4; a possible D gene is TRBD1 (5 bases). The V and J ends lost 7 bases and 7 bases respectively, with 19 bases between them. CDR3 length: 14 amino acids. The germline V gene has CDR1 SQVTM and CDR2 ANQGSEA. The CDR3 protein is CSARRGGGAEKLFF. The CDR3 DNA reads as TGCAGCGCCCGCCGGGGCGGGGGTGCTGAAAAACTGTTTTTT.

The chain has TRBV14 and TRBJ2-3; D is perhaps TRBD1 or TRBD2 (5 bases each). The CDR3 runs 17 residues. Between the trimmed V and J ends, which lost 5 bases and 2 bases, there was a span of 20 bases. Germline V CDR1 and CDR2: SGHDN, FVKESK. The CDR3 nucleotides read TGTGCCAGCAGCGGAAGGCCGGGGCGCCCCTTCACAGATACGCAGTATTTT. Translation: CASSGRPGRPFTDTQYF.

Remarks on this clone: Other nucleotide sequences from this sample produce the same CDR3. The chain joins TRBV5-1 to TRBJ2-5; D remains unclear. The CDR3 extends over 11 amino acids. The V end was cut by 8 bases, the J end by 2 bases, with 7 bases between. Germline V gives CDR1 SGHRS, CDR2 YFSETQ. Here the CDR3 reads CASTQQETQYF. In nucleotides, the CDR3 is TGCGCCAGTACCCAACAAGAGACCCAGTACTTC. Together with reference TRBV5-1 and TRBJ2-5, the CDR3 gives the full variable domain: KAGVTQTPRYLIKTRGQQVTLSCSPISGHRSVSWYQQTPGQGLQFLFEYFSETQRNKGNFPGRFSGRQFSNSRSEMNVSTLELGDSALYLCASTQQETQYFGPGTRLLVL.

Note on this clone: The same CDR3 is also encoded by other DNA sequences in this sample. The chain recombines TRBV5-1 with TRBJ2-5, with TRBD1 as a possible D gene (6 bases). Trimming removed 4 bases at V and 1 base at J, with 8 bases between. The germline V gene has CDR1 SGHRS and CDR2 YFSETQ. The CDR3 runs to 13 residues. CDR3 sequence reads: CASSPGVQETQYF. Written as DNA, the CDR3 is TGCGCCAGCAGCCCAGGGGTCCAAGAGACCCAGTACTTC.

This chain connects TRBV29-1 to TRBJ1-2, with 8 positions matching TRBD1. This CDR3 has 13 amino acids. V lost 5 bases, J lost 6 bases, and 8 bases stayed unmatched. CDR1 is SQVTM and CDR2 is ANQGSEA in the germline V gene. The CDR3 spells CSVSQGAGNGYTF. In nucleotides, the CDR3 is TGCAGCGTTTCGCAGGGGGCGGGGAATGGCTACACCTTC.

The chain combines TRBV5-1 with TRBJ2-1; D is possibly TRBD2 (6 bases). The CDR3 runs to 15 residues. The germline V gene has CDR1 SGHRS and CDR2 YFSETQ. V lost 0 bases to trimming and J lost 5 bases, with 12 bases between them. CDR3 amino acids: CASSLAGRDHNEQFF. DNA of the CDR3: TGCGCCAGCAGCTTGGCCGGGCGGGACCACAATGAGCAGTTCTTC.

The rearrangement joins TRBV19 to TRBJ2-4, with D maybe TRBD2 (5 bases). The CDR3 runs to 12 residues. The V end lost 2 bases, the J end lost 7 bases, and 6 bases lay between the germline ends. Germline loops: CDR1 LNHDA, CDR2 SQIVND (reference sequence). The CDR3 here is CASSIRGNIQYF. CDR3 coding DNA: TGTGCCAGTAGTATAAGAGGGAACATTCAGTACTTC.